Listed below are T cell receptor beta chains from one sample, sequenced in a study of T cell repertoires in cytomegalovirus infection. These receptors have no known antigen. Each CDR3 protein is one row after TCRdb ran MiXCR on the reads. Of 800,000 to 950,000 distinct CDR3 sequences listed, 30% to 35% are singletons. Sequenced here: cultured CD8+ T cells from PBMCs, sampled from culture after CMV antigen stimulation. Receptor source: a human donor in good health (CMV status not recorded). Some clones in this sample may be carry-over from other donors' samples. The CDR3 runs from the conserved cysteine through the conserved F or W. The D gene is left open where the match is weak. Size is stated for part of the rows, as once, few or many counts, or as a class when the clone is expanded.

j_call clone_size v_call d_call cdr3_aa cdr3_nt
TRBJ2-3 many TRBV7-9 NA CASSLGGRAGGDTQYF TGTGCCAGCAGCTTAGGCGGACGGGCCGGGGGAGATACGCAGTATTTT
TRBJ2-2 few TRBV12-3/TRBV12-4 NA CASTREGDTGELFF TGTGCCAGCACCCGAGAGGGGGACACCGGGGAGCTGTTTTTT
TRBJ2-7 NA TRBV6-2/TRBV6-3 NA CASSYSVYYEQYF TGTGCCAGCAGTTACTCGGTGTACTACGAGCAGTACTTC
TRBJ2-3 NA TRBV4-1 NA CASSHRIASDTQYF TGCGCCAGCAGCCACCGAATAGCGTCAGATACGCAGTATTTT
TRBJ1-6 NA TRBV7-6 TRBD1 CASSLGWSGGSPLHF TGTGCCAGCAGCTTAGGATGGTCAGGGGGTTCACCCCTCCACTTT
TRBJ2-5 NA TRBV4-1 NA CASSQFDSAETQYF TGCGCCAGCAGCCAATTCGACAGTGCCGAGACCCAGTACTTC
TRBJ2-7 NA TRBV7-9 NA CASSLRGGDRALGYEQYF TGTGCCAGCAGCTTACGGGGGGGGGACAGGGCCCTAGGCTACGAGCAGTACTTC
TRBJ2-5 NA TRBV7-8 TRBD2 CASSSQLAEETQYF TGTGCCAGCAGCTCACAACTAGCGGAAGAGACCCAGTACTTC
TRBJ1-1 NA TRBV29-1 TRBD1 CSVGRTGNTEAFF TGCAGCGTTGGAAGGACAGGGAACACTGAAGCTTTCTTT
TRBJ1-1 few TRBV4-1 NA CASSPGPRNEAFF TGCGCCAGCAGCCCGGGACCCCGGAACGAAGCTTTCTTT
TRBJ2-2 few TRBV14 NA CASSQTPAGELFF TGTGCCAGCAGCCAAACTCCGGCCGGGGAGCTGTTTTTT
TRBJ1-5 few TRBV19 TRBD1 CASRLRDRAGNQPQHF TGTGCCAGTAGGCTCCGGGACAGGGCGGGCAATCAGCCCCAGCATTTT
TRBJ2-3 many TRBV7-2 NA CASFLRGHTDTQYF TGTGCCAGCTTCCTAAGGGGACACACAGATACGCAGTATTTT
TRBJ1-1 NA TRBV7-9 TRBD1 CASSFPRTGMNTEAFF TGTGCCAGCAGCTTCCCTCGGACAGGGATGAACACTGAAGCTTTCTTT
TRBJ2-7 few TRBV7-8 TRBD1 CASSFGQGGLDEQYF TGTGCCAGCAGCTTTGGACAGGGGGGACTGGACGAGCAGTACTTC
TRBJ1-1 few TRBV6-4 TRBD1 CASSVSGQAFTEAFF TGTGCCAGCAGTGTCTCTGGACAGGCCTTCACTGAAGCTTTCTTT
TRBJ1-1 NA TRBV5-1 NA CASSLISLNTEAFF TGCGCCAGCAGCTTGATATCCCTGAACACTGAAGCTTTCTTT
TRBJ1-2 NA TRBV29-1 NA CSVEGRVGHTF TGCAGCGTAGAGGGCCGGGTAGGACACACCTTC
TRBJ2-5 NA TRBV11-2 NA CASSGTTQETQYF TGTGCCAGCAGTGGGACCACTCAAGAGACCCAGTACTTC
TRBJ1-1 few TRBV5-6 NA CASSLGAVDTEAFF TGTGCCAGCAGCTTGGGTGCGGTGGACACTGAAGCTTTCTTT
TRBJ1-1 NA TRBV10-3 TRBD1 CAISSGQGVVTEAFF TGTGCCATCAGTTCGGGACAGGGTGTAGTCACTGAAGCTTTCTTT
TRBJ2-1 NA TRBV7-9 TRBD2 CASPGASGPHEQFF TGTGCCAGTCCCGGGGCTAGCGGGCCGCATGAGCAGTTCTTC
TRBJ2-3 many TRBV6-6 NA CASSYPVDPDTQYF TGTGCCAGCAGTTACCCCGTAGACCCAGATACGCAGTATTTT
TRBJ1-2 NA TRBV12-3/TRBV12-4 NA CASSLSGGWGYTF TGTGCCAGCAGCTTGTCGGGGGGCTGGGGCTACACCTTC
TRBJ2-7 few TRBV20-1 NA CSARAGPEQQYF TGCAGTGCTAGAGCCGGCCCGGAGCAGCAGTACTTC
TRBJ2-3 NA TRBV7-9 TRBD1 CASKKEQGTSTDTQYF TGTGCCAGCAAAAAGGAACAGGGGACAAGCACAGATACGCAGTATTTT
TRBJ1-4 few TRBV7-6 NA CASSSASWTDGKLFF TGTGCCAGCAGCTCCGCTTCCTGGACAGACGGGAAACTGTTTTTT
TRBJ2-1 NA TRBV27 TRBD1 CASSRPDRGLLNEQFF TGTGCCAGCAGCCGGCCGGACAGGGGCCTTCTCAATGAGCAGTTCTTC
TRBJ2-5 NA TRBV6-2/TRBV6-3 TRBD1 CASSYQGAGETQYF TGTGCCAGCAGTTACCAGGGGGCTGGCGAGACCCAGTACTTC
TRBJ1-5 many TRBV6-1 TRBD1 CASSEGDRGLYQPQHF TGTGCCAGCAGTGAAGGGGACAGGGGGCTTTATCAGCCCCAGCATTTT
TRBJ2-1 NA TRBV13 NA CASSWSRSSYNEQFF TGTGCCAGCAGCTGGAGCCGGAGCTCCTACAATGAGCAGTTCTTC
TRBJ2-3 many TRBV7-6 TRBD1 CASSLRLNRDRSTDTQYF TGTGCCAGCAGCTTACGCCTTAACCGGGACAGGAGCACAGATACGCAGTATTTT
TRBJ2-7 few TRBV6-1 TRBD1 CASSRTGSGPYEQYF TGTGCCAGCAGCCGGACAGGGTCCGGTCCCTACGAGCAGTACTTC
TRBJ2-1 NA TRBV6-2/TRBV6-3 NA CASSYVGTVEFF TGTGCCAGCAGTTACGTAGGGACGGTGGAGTTCTTC
TRBJ1-3 many TRBV7-6 TRBD1 CASSRRTGAGNTIYF TGTGCCAGCAGCCGAAGAACAGGGGCTGGAAACACCATATATTTT
TRBJ1-5 few TRBV27 NA CASSGFNQPQHF TGTGCCAGCAGTGGGTTCAATCAGCCCCAGCATTTT
TRBJ1-1 NA TRBV19 TRBD1 CASRMTGGAGTEAFF TGTGCCAGTAGAATGACAGGGGGCGCAGGAACTGAAGCTTTCTTT
TRBJ2-3 NA TRBV20-1 NA CSARVLPLGTDTQYF TGCAGTGCTAGGGTTCTCCCCCTTGGGACAGATACGCAGTATTTT
TRBJ1-4 NA TRBV20-1 NA CSAARVGTNEKLFF TGCAGTGCTGCCCGGGTGGGAACTAATGAAAAACTGTTTTTT
TRBJ2-3 NA TRBV6-4 TRBD1 CASSDVRDRGNSCSDTQYF TGTGCCAGCAGTGACGTGCGGGACAGGGGGAATTCTTGTTCAGATACGCAGTATTTT
TRBJ1-2 few TRBV6-2/TRBV6-3 TRBD1 CASSYPQGGEGYTF TGTGCCAGCAGTTACCCCCAAGGGGGCGAGGGCTACACCTTC
TRBJ1-1 NA TRBV6-1 TRBD1 CASTANRGMNTEAFF TGTGCCAGCACCGCAAACAGGGGAATGAACACTGAAGCTTTCTTT